This passage covers 27 T cell receptor beta chains from one sample sequenced in a study of beta chain features in type 1 diabetes. Reverse transcription of all isolated RNA meant that expressed TCRB transcripts were sequenced. Data came from immunoSEQ multiplex PCR; TCRdb stores just in-frame clones and leaves some out. The sample lists roughly 500,000 clones; 30% were seen once. The sequencing sample was made of naive CD4+ T cells from blood. These receptors came from a man in his late teens or twenties in good health.

Only one count was recorded for this clone. The chain carries TRBV5-4 and TRBJ2-3; D is ambiguous. V was cut by 2 bases and J by 0 bases, with 4 bases left in between. There are 13 residues in the CDR3. Germline CDR1 reads SGHNT; CDR2 reads YYREEE (reference sequence). CDR3 sequence: CASSFSSTDTQYF. In nucleotides, the CDR3 is TGTGCCAGCAGCTTCTCTAGCACAGATACGCAGTATTTT.

This chain connects TRBV29-1 to TRBJ2-5, with 9 bases lining up with TRBD2. From germline, CDR1 is SQVTM and CDR2 ANQGSEA. V dropped 1 base and J dropped 7; count of bases not matched to a gene: 16. The CDR3 consists of 17 residues. CDR3 DNA: TGCAGCGTTGAAGGGCATGTGGGCGGGAGGGGTTTGCGGACCCAGTACTTC. This sequence encodes CSVEGHVGGRGLRTQYF. The full variable domain, completed using reference TRBV29-1 and TRBJ2-5, is SAVISQKPSRDICQRGTSLTIQCQVDSQVTMMFWYRQQPGQSLTLIATANQGSEATYESGFVIDKFPISRPNLTFSTLTVSNMSPEDSSIYLCSVEGHVGGRGLRTQYFGPGTRLLVL.

The chain has TRBV5-1 and TRBJ2-1, with 10 bases lining up with TRBD2. CDR3 size: 15 residues. V shed 4 bases, J shed 5 bases, and the junction held 6 bases outside the gene matches. The germline V gene encodes CDR1 SGHRS and CDR2 YFSETQ. The CDR3 region is CASSTGLADDNEQFF. In nucleotides, the CDR3 is TGCGCCAGCAGCACCGGACTAGCGGATGACAATGAGCAGTTCTTC.

This clone was counted between two and nine times. The chain carries TRBV7-2 and TRBJ2-1; possibly TRBD1 for D (6 bases). The germline V gene has CDR1 SGHTA and CDR2 FQGNSA. V was shortened by 6 bases and J by 1 base, with 13 bases between the two germline ends. This CDR3 is 15 amino acids long. This CDR3 reads CASSKLQGSYNEQFF. CDR3 DNA sequence: TGTGCCAGCAGTAAGCTGCAGGGGTCCTACAATGAGCAGTTCTTC. Full variable domain (rest looked up from reference TRBV7-2 and TRBJ2-1): GAGVSQSPSNKVTEKGKDVELRCDPISGHTALYWYRQSLGQGLEFLIYFQGNSAPDKSGLPSDRFSAERTGGSVSTLTIQRTQQEDSAVYLCASSKLQGSYNEQFFGPGTRLTVL.

The chain has TRBV30 and TRBJ2-7; 7 nucleotides align to TRBD2. The V gene's germline CDR1 is GTSNPN and CDR2 SVGIG (reference sequence). This CDR3 contains 12 residues. The V segment lost 0 bases and the J segment 12 bases; nucleotides outside the gene matches: 8. For the CDR3, the DNA is TGTGCCTGGAGTGTAAGGGGCGGGAGAGTGTACTTC. Translating gives CAWSVRGGRVYF. Filled out from reference TRBV30 and TRBJ2-7, the complete variable domain reads SQTIHQWPATLVQPVGSPLSLECTVEGTSNPNLYWYRQAAGRGLQLLFYSVGIGQISSEVPQNLSASRPQDRQFILSSKKLLLSDSGFYLCAWSVRGGRVYFGPGTRLTVT.

V and J are TRBV10-3 and TRBJ2-3, with 14 bases identical to TRBD2. The J segment lost 5 bases and the V segment lost 2 bases, leaving 6 bases of the junction unmatched. Germline V gene lookup returns CDR1 ENHRY and CDR2 SYGVKD. This CDR3 has 17 residues. The CDR3 DNA sequence: TGTGCCATCAGTGAGGGAGGGACTAGCGGGAGTGGAGATACGCAGTATTTT. The encoded protein is CAISEGGTSGSGDTQYF.

V gene TRBV29-1 combines with J gene TRBJ2-6; TRBD1 agrees at 8 bases. In germline, CDR1 is SQVTM, CDR2 ANQGSEA. With V trimmed by 1 base and J by 2 bases, 1 base remained unmatched. The CDR3 has 15 residues. This CDR3 is CSVEGQGTGANVLTF. The CDR3 coding sequence is TGCAGCGTTGAAGGACAGGGGACTGGGGCCAACGTCCTGACTTTC.

The sample holds a few counts of this clone. The chain employs TRBV14 and TRBJ2-3, with 13 bases aligning to TRBD2. CDR3 length: 15 residues. Germline V gene data show CDR1 as SGHDN and CDR2 as FVKESK. V shed 5 bases and J 7 bases; nucleotides not matched to a gene: 6. As DNA, the CDR3 is TGTGCCAGCAGCAGACTAGCGGGAGGAGGATATACGCAGTATTTT. Amino acids: CASSRLAGGGYTQYF.

This clone was detected only a few times. The V call is TRBV4-2, the J call TRBJ2-5; D is unresolved. The V end lost 0 bases, the J end lost 4 bases, and 6 bases lay between the germline ends. CDR1 and CDR2 from the germline V gene are LGHNA and YNFKEQ. The length of the CDR3 is 13 residues. The CDR3 sequence is CASSQDTGETQYF. The DNA of the CDR3 is TGTGCCAGCAGCCAAGATACGGGAGAGACCCAGTACTTC.

The chain has TRBV5-1 and TRBJ2-1; tentatively, D is TRBD1 or TRBD2 (5 bases each). The CDR3 runs to 13 residues. V lost 4 bases and J 6 bases, leaving 11 bases between the germline ends. Germline CDR1 SGHRS, CDR2 YFSETQ. CDR3: CASSRGPGNEQFF. CDR3 nucleotides: TGCGCCAGCAGCCGGGGACCTGGCAATGAGCAGTTCTTC.

The chain joins TRBV6-1 to TRBJ2-5; D remains unclear. The germline V gene encodes CDR1 MNHNS and CDR2 SASEGT. The CDR3 length is 13 residues. With 2 bases removed from V and 2 bases from J, the gap between germline ends came to 6 bases. This CDR3 is CASSEIVQETQYF. CDR3 bases: TGTGCCAGCAGTGAAATAGTGCAAGAGACCCAGTACTTC.

This chain connects TRBV2 to TRBJ2-7; TRBD2 matches 8 bases. CDR1 is SNHLY and CDR2 is FYNNEI in the germline V gene. J was trimmed by 2 bases and V by 8 bases; bases with no gene match: 5. The CDR3 is made up of 13 amino acids. The CDR3 DNA is TGTGCCAGCGAATTAGCGGGAACCTACGAGCAGTACTTC. Encoded protein: CASELAGTYEQYF.

This clone showed up just a few times. The gene calls are TRBV5-1 and TRBJ2-1, with 10 bases lining up with TRBD1. The junction had 7 bases not matched to a gene; V was cut back by 5 bases and J by 2 bases. CDR3 length equals 16 residues. Germline V lookup: CDR1 SGHRS, CDR2 YFSETQ. The CDR3 region has the DNA TGCGCCAGCAGGCCCGGGACAGGGGCCACCTACAATGAGCAGTTCTTC. Amino acids: CASRPGTGATYNEQFF.

Remarks on this clone: Within the sample, other DNA sequences also encode this same CDR3. V usage is TRBV9 and J usage is TRBJ2-4, with D hard to call. Germline CDR1 SGDLS, CDR2 YYNGEE. The CDR3 runs to 14 residues. Trimming stripped 0 bases from V and 0 bases from J, with 4 bases between. The CDR3: CASSVGGAKNIQYF. In DNA form, the CDR3 reads TGTGCCAGCAGCGTAGGAGGAGCCAAAAACATTCAGTACTTC.

This rearrangement joins TRBV4-1 to TRBJ2-1; perhaps TRBD2 as D (6 bases). CDR1 and CDR2 from the germline V gene are MGHRA and YSYEKL. V lost 3 bases to trimming and J lost 5 bases, with 14 bases between them. The CDR3 has 15 residues. The CDR3 loop is CASSHPLKRDNEQFF. CDR3 nucleotide sequence: TGCGCCAGCAGCCATCCCTTAAAGCGGGACAATGAGCAGTTCTTC.

There are a few counts of this clone. This rearrangement joins TRBV29-1 to TRBJ2-3, with 7 bases lining up with TRBD2. CDR3 length: 15 amino acids. The germline V gene has CDR1 SQVTM and CDR2 ANQGSEA. With V trimmed by 5 bases and J by 1 base, 9 bases remained unmatched. The CDR3 region has the DNA TGCAGCGTTCGAGGCGGGAGAGAAGGCACAGATACGCAGTATTTT. This translates into CSVRGGREGTDTQYF.

This clone was found a few times. This sequence joins TRBV29-1 and TRBJ2-1, with no clear D. The V gene lost 7 bases and the J gene lost 0 bases, with 10 bases spanning the gap. The CDR3 loop spans 13 amino acids. Germline V lookup: CDR1 SQVTM, CDR2 ANQGSEA. CDR3 bases: TGCAGCGCCGCCACTGGCTCCTACAATGAGCAGTTCTTC. Translation: CSAATGSYNEQFF.

The CDR3 here is CGAGGTAYEQYF. CDR3 nucleotide sequence: TGTGGGGCGGGAGGTACAGCCTACGAGCAGTACTTC. The gene calls are TRBV30 and TRBJ2-7; 8 nucleotides align to TRBD2. This CDR3 contains 12 residues. CDR1 and CDR2 from the germline V gene are GTSNPN and SVGIG (reference sequence). Full variable domain (missing parts from reference TRBV30 and TRBJ2-7): SQTIHQWPATLVQPVGSPLSLECTVEGTSNPNLYWYRQAAGRGLQLLFYSVGIGQISSEVPQNLSASRPQDRQFILSSKKLLLSDSGFYLCGAGGTAYEQYFGPGTRLTVT.

This clone was counted only a few times. The J gene is TRBJ2-7, the V gene TRBV29-1, with 8 bases fitting TRBD2. The CDR3 runs to 13 residues. J lost 6 bases, V lost 3 bases, and 7 bases had no gene match. Germline CDR1 SQVTM, CDR2 ANQGSEA. The CDR3 bases are TGCAGCGTTGAGACGGGAGGGCTTGGCGAGCAGTACTTC. It codes for CSVETGGLGEQYF.

In this sample, this clone turned up a few times. The rearrangement joins TRBV30 to TRBJ2-3; 7 bases line up with TRBD1. CDR3 length: 15 residues. V dropped 2 bases and J dropped 1; count of bases not matched to a gene: 6. CDR1 GTSNPN and CDR2 SVGIG come from the germline V gene (reference sequence). CDR3 protein: CAWSLGGLRTDTQYF. For the CDR3, the DNA is TGTGCCTGGAGTCTAGGGGGCCTACGCACAGATACGCAGTATTTT.

The DNA of the CDR3 is TGTGCCAGCAGCTTAATGGACTCTACCTACGAGCAGTACTTC. The encoded protein is CASSLMDSTYEQYF. The rearrangement links TRBV11-2 to TRBJ2-7, with D perhaps TRBD2 (5 bases). The length of the CDR3 is 14 residues. Trimming took 2 bases from V and 2 from J, leaving 10 bases between them. CDR1 and CDR2 from the germline V gene are SGHAT and FQNNGV.

The chain links TRBV30 to TRBJ1-5; TRBD1 is a possible D gene (6 bases). Germline assignment: CDR1 GTSNPN and CDR2 SVGIG (reference sequence). The V and J ends lost 1 base and 2 bases respectively, with 9 bases between them. This CDR3 spans 14 amino acids. The CDR3 nucleotides are TGTGCCTGGAGTGGGGGACACCGCAATCAGCCCCAGCATTTT. Its protein is CAWSGGHRNQPQHF.

The genes are TRBV20-1 and TRBJ1-2; D unresolved. The V gene lost 2 bases and the J gene lost 4 bases, with 5 bases spanning the gap. The CDR3 is 11 residues long. Per germline, CDR1 DFQATT and CDR2 SNEGSKA (reference sequence). The CDR3 DNA reads TGCAGTGCTAGACACGTCTATGGCTACACCTTC. Amino acid sequence: CSARHVYGYTF.

The rearrangement uses TRBV5-4 and TRBJ2-2; D is ambiguous. CDR3 size: 15 residues. CDR1 SGHNT and CDR2 YYREEE come from the germline V gene (reference sequence). V lost 4 bases and J 2 bases, leaving 12 bases between the germline ends. CDR3: CASSPRALNTGELFF. The CDR3 DNA reads as TGTGCCAGCAGCCCCCGGGCCCTAAACACCGGGGAGCTGTTTTTT.

Points on this clone: The identical CDR3 is also encoded by other nucleotide sequences in the sample. The chain carries TRBV5-4 and TRBJ2-3; D is undetermined. There are 14 residues in the CDR3. Trimming shortened V by 1 base and J by 0 bases, and 6 bases separated the two germline ends. Germline lookup yields CDR1 SGHNT and CDR2 YYREEE (reference sequence). The CDR3 protein is CASSLRGSTDTQYF. The CDR3 nucleotides read TGTGCCAGCAGCTTGCGAGGCAGCACAGATACGCAGTATTTT.

The chain has TRBV10-3 and TRBJ1-2, with D tentatively TRBD1 (5 bases). Per the germline V gene, CDR1 is ENHRY and CDR2 is SYGVKD. V was trimmed by 6 bases and J by 4 bases, leaving 15 bases between them. CDR3 length: 14 amino acids. CDR3 bases: TGTGCCATCAGCTCGACAGCTAACCCCTATGGCTACACCTTC. Protein: CAISSTANPYGYTF.

This clone showed up just a few times. The CDR3 DNA follows: TGTGCCTGGACCTTGACAGGGGGCGGGGAGCTGTTTTTT. Its translation is CAWTLTGGGELFF. The rearrangement joins TRBV30 to TRBJ2-2; 9 nucleotides match TRBD1. Germline lookup yields CDR1 GTSNPN and CDR2 SVGIG (reference sequence). Germline trimming cut 4 bases from V and 7 bases from J; bases unmatched to any gene: 4. The CDR3 totals 13 residues.